The 30 T cell receptor beta chains below all came from one sample that was sequenced in a study of T-cell reconstitution after alpha-beta-depleted transplantation in children. Preparing the TCRbeta library involved the use of unique molecular identifiers. TCRdb used MiXCR to reprocess the PCR reads, holding one entry per CDR3 protein. The table includes more than 400,000 distinct CDR3 sequences, about 45% detected once. The material was PBMCs, obtained before TCRalphabeta/CD19-depleted stem cell transplant. The receptors here all came from a girl aged 2 to 9 with aplastic anemia, due to receive a stem cell transplant.

This clonotype was observed a few times. The gene calls are TRBV4-1 and TRBJ1-5, with TRBD1 matching 7 bases. Germline CDR1 is MGHRA and CDR2 is YSYEKL. Trimming cost V 5 bases and J 7 bases; bases outside gene matches: 5. There are 13 residues in the CDR3. The CDR3 reads CASSWQGGQPQHF. The CDR3 DNA reads as TGCGCCAGCAGCTGGCAGGGGGGACAGCCCCAGCATTTT.

The chain joins TRBV18 to TRBJ2-1; the D gene could be TRBD1 or TRBD2 (5 bases each). The V end lost 2 bases, the J end lost 0 bases, and 11 bases lay between the germline ends. Looked up from germline, CDR1 is KGHSH and CDR2 is LQKENI. CDR3 size: 16 residues. The CDR3 protein is CASSPIKGSSYNEQFF. For the CDR3, the DNA is TGTGCCAGCTCACCAATCAAGGGGAGCTCCTACAATGAGCAGTTCTTC.

The V and J genes are TRBV5-1 and TRBJ2-3; 10 positions match TRBD2. V gave up 4 bases and J gave up 3 bases; unmatched junction bases: 5. The CDR3 length is 15 residues. CDR1 SGHRS and CDR2 YFSETQ come from the germline V gene. The CDR3 sequence is CASSHGLAVTDTQYF. The CDR3 coding sequence is TGCGCCAGCAGCCACGGACTAGCGGTAACAGATACGCAGTATTTT.

This clonotype came up many times. The chain uses TRBV5-1 and TRBJ2-3; 8 bases align to TRBD1. This CDR3 has 14 amino acids. Germline V gene sequence: CDR1 SGHRS, CDR2 YFSETQ. After removal of 4 bases from V and 4 bases from J, the junction contained 5 bases not matched to a gene. CDR3 sequence: CASSGTGTSDTQYF. CDR3 coding DNA: TGCGCCAGCAGCGGGACAGGCACCTCAGATACGCAGTATTTT.

Only a few counts were recorded for this clonotype. The chain employs TRBV18 and TRBJ1-1, with 7 nucleotides matching TRBD1. This CDR3 contains 13 residues. Per the germline V gene, CDR1 is KGHSH and CDR2 is LQKENI. The ends lost 4 bases at V and 8 bases at J; junction bases unmatched: 7. CDR3 loop: CASSQGQREEAFF. CDR3 nucleotide sequence: TGTGCCAGCTCACAGGGACAGCGTGAGGAAGCTTTCTTT.

This clonotype was picked up many times. The V and J genes are TRBV29-1 and TRBJ2-7; weak D call: TRBD2 (5 bases). The CDR3 sequence is 14 residues long. V lost 7 bases and J 2 bases, leaving 18 bases between the germline ends. The germline gives CDR1 SQVTM, CDR2 ANQGSEA. CDR3 sequence: CSASSRRGAYEQYF. The CDR3, as DNA: TGCAGCGCCTCTTCACGACGGGGAGCCTACGAGCAGTACTTC.

This chain connects TRBV24-1 to TRBJ2-1, with TRBD2 matching 11 bases. Per germline, CDR1 KGHDR and CDR2 SFDVKD. The CDR3 length is 16 residues. V lost 4 bases, J lost 4 bases, and 5 bases stayed unmatched. CDR3 bases: TGTGCCACCAGTGACCCGACTAGCGGGATGTACAATGAGCAGTTCTTC. Its protein is CATSDPTSGMYNEQFF.

This clonotype was seen many times. The chain combines TRBV5-5 with TRBJ2-7, with TRBD1 identical over 10 bases. The V and J ends lost 1 base and 2 bases, in that order; junction bases with no gene match: 3. CDR1 and CDR2 from the germline V gene are SGHKS and YYEKEE (reference sequence). The CDR3 totals 15 residues. CDR3 nucleotides: TGTGCCAGCAGCTTGTCTGGGACAGGGGCCTACGAGCAGTACTTC. It is translated as CASSLSGTGAYEQYF. Full variable domain (rest looked up from reference TRBV5-5 and TRBJ2-7): DAGVTQSPTHLIKTRGQQVTLRCSPISGHKSVSWYQQVLGQGPQFIFQYYEKEERGRGNFPDRFSARQFPNYSSELNVNALLLGDSALYLCASSLSGTGAYEQYFGPGTRLTVT.

The sample holds a few counts of this clonotype. This chain uses TRBV20-1 with TRBJ1-6; D call uncertain. V lost 5 bases, J lost 7 bases, and 9 bases lay in between. The CDR3 length is 12 residues. Germline V gives CDR1 DFQATT, CDR2 SNEGSKA (reference sequence). DNA of the CDR3: TGCAGTGCTCTCCCCTCGAATTCACCCCTCCACTTT. The encoded protein is CSALPSNSPLHF.

This clonotype showed up just a few times. The chain joins TRBV7-3 to TRBJ2-7; 14 bases line up with TRBD2. The V segment lost 3 bases and the J segment 5 bases; nucleotides outside the gene matches: 6. Germline V gene lookup returns CDR1 SGHTA and CDR2 FQGTGA. This CDR3 spans 16 amino acids. CDR3 loop: CASSLGLAGDQDEQYF. CDR3 nucleotides: TGTGCCAGCAGCTTGGGACTAGCGGGAGATCAGGACGAGCAGTACTTC. The complete variable domain, with remaining parts taken from reference TRBV7-3 and TRBJ2-7, reads GAGVSQTPSNKVTEKGKYVELRCDPISGHTALYWYRQSLGQGPEFLIYFQGTGAADDSGLPNDRFFAVRPEGSVSTLKIQRTERGDSAVYLCASSLGLAGDQDEQYFGPGTRLTVT.

This clonotype has ten or more counts. The chain joins TRBV20-1 to TRBJ2-5, with a weak D call TRBD1 (5 bases). The V and J ends lost 3 bases and 6 bases respectively, with 17 bases between them. The germline V gene encodes CDR1 DFQATT and CDR2 SNEGSKA (reference sequence). This CDR3 is 14 amino acids long. As DNA, the CDR3 is TGCAGTGCTAGTGACCCGAAGGGGTTGCAGACCCAGTACTTC. Translated: CSASDPKGLQTQYF.

The chain uses TRBV19 and TRBJ1-2; no definite D call. This CDR3 is built from 14 residues. Trimming stripped 6 bases from V and 1 base from J, with 12 bases between. Germline assignment: CDR1 LNHDA and CDR2 SQIVND (reference sequence). CDR3 nucleotide sequence: TGTGCCAGTAGGGTGGGCGGATATAACTATGGCTACACCTTC. Protein: CASRVGGYNYGYTF.

The chain combines TRBV6-5 with TRBJ1-2; D is ambiguous. Deletions cut 3 bases from V and 7 bases from J, with 12 bases between. From germline, CDR1 is MNHEY and CDR2 SVGAGI. The CDR3 covers 13 residues. Here the CDR3 DNA reads TGTGCCAGCAGTTATCACAGCGCGTTTGGCTACACCTTC. Translating gives CASSYHSAFGYTF.

The rearrangement joins TRBV5-4 to TRBJ2-1; D might be TRBD2 (8 bases). This CDR3 contains 16 residues. V was cut by 0 bases and J by 7 bases, with 17 bases left in between. Germline lookup yields CDR1 SGHNT and CDR2 YYREEE (reference sequence). The CDR3 sequence: CASSLGQGLGKNEQFF. Here the CDR3 DNA reads TGTGCCAGCAGCTTGGGACAGGGACTAGGGAAGAATGAGCAGTTCTTC.

The chain employs TRBV20-1 and TRBJ2-7, with TRBD2 identical over 9 bases. This CDR3 region has 15 residues. Germline CDR1 is DFQATT and CDR2 is SNEGSKA (reference sequence). The V segment lost 3 bases and the J segment 3 bases; nucleotides outside the gene matches: 9. CDR3 region: CSARKAGGSNYEQYF. The CDR3 nucleotides read TGCAGTGCTAGGAAGGCGGGAGGGAGCAACTACGAGCAGTACTTC.

This clonotype has ten or more counts. V usage is TRBV7-9 and J usage is TRBJ2-1; D perhaps matches TRBD1 (6 bases). The CDR3 covers 15 residues. Trimming left V 2 bases short and J 7 bases short, with 15 bases between. Germline CDR1 is SEHNR and CDR2 is FQNEAQ (reference sequence). Here the CDR3 reads CASSLLSTGKNEQFF. The CDR3 coding sequence is TGTGCCAGCAGCTTACTGTCCACAGGGAAAAATGAGCAGTTCTTC.

Many counts were recorded for this clonotype. The chain couples TRBV7-2 to TRBJ1-1, with 9 bases fitting TRBD1. The CDR3 sequence is 13 residues long. V gave up 5 bases and J gave up 4 bases; unmatched junction bases: 2. Per the germline V gene, CDR1 is SGHTA and CDR2 is FQGNSA. DNA of the CDR3: TGTGCCAGCAGCCGGGGACAGGGCACTGAAGCTTTCTTT. It yields the protein CASSRGQGTEAFF.

This clonotype was observed many times. The V gene is TRBV4-3, the J gene TRBJ2-3, with a possible D match to TRBD2 (5 bases). Germline V lookup: CDR1 LGHNA, CDR2 YSLEER. The CDR3 has 15 residues. V was clipped by 3 bases and J by 2 bases, with 12 bases between them. The CDR3 sequence is CASSQMRAVTDTQYF. The CDR3 nucleotides read TGCGCCAGCAGCCAGATGAGAGCGGTCACAGATACGCAGTATTTT.

This clonotype has just a few counts. V gene TRBV12-5 combines with J gene TRBJ1-1, with a tentative D call TRBD1 (6 bases). The CDR3 length is 13 residues. Trimming cost V 1 base and J 6 bases, with 9 bases left between them. CDR1 LGHNT and CDR2 FRNRAP come from the germline V gene. The CDR3, as DNA: TGTGCTAGTGGTTTGGGGAGGGGGGCTGAAGCTTTCTTT. Amino acids: CASGLGRGAEAFF.

The CDR3 loop is CASSPRSAGGEQFF. The CDR3 DNA reads as TGTGCCAGCAGTCCCCGGTCCGCGGGGGGTGAGCAGTTCTTC. The chain recombines TRBV12-3 or TRBV12-4 with TRBJ2-1; 8 positions agree with TRBD2. With V trimmed by 5 bases and J by 9 bases, 9 bases remained unmatched. CDR3 length equals 14 residues.

The chain combines TRBV20-1 with TRBJ1-1, with D uncertain. The CDR3 loop spans 13 amino acids. V was clipped by 1 base and J by 1 base, with 7 bases between them. The germline CDR1 and CDR2 sequences are DFQATT and SNEGSKA (reference sequence). CDR3 in amino acids: CSARGEGNTEAFF. The CDR3 DNA reads as TGCAGTGCTAGAGGGGAAGGGAACACTGAAGCTTTCTTT.

This clonotype was seen at least ten times. This sequence joins TRBV29-1 and TRBJ1-1; 8 bases agree with TRBD1. The CDR3 covers 18 residues. Germline assignment: CDR1 SQVTM and CDR2 ANQGSEA. The J segment lost 5 bases and the V segment lost 1 base, leaving 18 bases of the junction unmatched. DNA of the CDR3: TGCAGCGTTGAAGTCACCAGGGGGCAAAGATGGCAGGGGACTGAAGCTTTCTTT. Translation: CSVEVTRGQRWQGTEAFF.

This clonotype was detected a few times. V gene TRBV6-2 or TRBV6-3 combines with J gene TRBJ2-7, with 7 bases lining up with TRBD1. In germline, CDR1 is MNHEY, CDR2 SVGEGT. The CDR3 runs to 15 residues. V was clipped by 8 bases and J by 0 bases; unmatched bases: 10. The CDR3 sequence: CASFSWTGSSYEQYF. The CDR3 DNA reads as TGTGCCAGCTTCTCGTGGACAGGTTCCTCCTACGAGCAGTACTTC.

The rearrangement links TRBV20-1 to TRBJ2-2; no firm D call. Trimming pared 2 bases from V and 4 bases from J, leaving 11 bases between. CDR1 DFQATT and CDR2 SNEGSKA come from the germline V gene (reference sequence). The CDR3 has 14 amino acids. CDR3 residues: CSARSDLGTGELFF. DNA for the CDR3: TGCAGTGCTAGAAGCGACCTGGGCACCGGGGAGCTGTTTTTT.

The chain links TRBV5-1 to TRBJ1-1; 8 nucleotides match TRBD1. Germline lookup yields CDR1 SGHRS and CDR2 YFSETQ. The CDR3 has 14 residues. J lost 4 bases, V lost 4 bases, and 6 bases had no gene match. This CDR3 is CASSPGQGSTEAFF. CDR3 in DNA: TGCGCCAGCAGCCCCGGACAGGGCAGCACTGAAGCTTTCTTT.

The chain recombines TRBV28 with TRBJ2-7, with TRBD1 identical over 10 bases. After removal of 5 bases from V and 0 bases from J, the junction contained 10 bases not matched to a gene. The CDR3 runs 17 residues. The germline gives CDR1 MDHEN, CDR2 SYDVKM. The CDR3: CASSRDRGTGASYEQYF. The CDR3 DNA sequence: TGTGCCAGCAGTAGAGATAGGGGGACAGGGGCCTCCTACGAGCAGTACTTC.

The chain uses TRBV11-2 and TRBJ2-5, with a possible D match to TRBD2 (5 bases). The CDR3 spans 18 residues. The germline V and J ends were trimmed by 5 bases and 5 bases, with 27 bases remaining between them. Per the germline V gene, CDR1 is SGHAT and CDR2 is FQNNGV. CDR3 residues: CASSPRRFSAAVGETQYF. CDR3 nucleotides: TGTGCCAGCAGCCCTCGGAGGTTCTCGGCGGCCGTGGGGGAGACCCAGTACTTC.

This clonotype was recorded a few times. The chain has TRBV15 and TRBJ2-6; 8 bases are a match to TRBD1. The V and J ends lost 5 bases and 2 bases, in that order; junction bases with no gene match: 8. Germline CDR1 LNHNV, CDR2 YYDKDF (reference sequence). The CDR3 runs 17 residues. The CDR3 is CATSGYRGFTGANVLTF. CDR3 sequence (DNA): TGTGCCACCAGCGGTTACAGGGGGTTTACTGGGGCCAACGTCCTGACTTTC. The whole variable domain, remainder taken from reference TRBV15 and TRBJ2-6, is DAMVIQNPRYQVTQFGKPVTLSCSQTLNHNVMYWYQQKSSQAPKLLFHYYDKDFNNEADTPDNFQSRRPNTSFCFLDIRSPGLGDTAMYLCATSGYRGFTGANVLTFGAGSRLTVL.

The chain couples TRBV29-1 to TRBJ2-3; no definite D call. This CDR3 has 14 amino acids. The germline V gene encodes CDR1 SQVTM and CDR2 ANQGSEA. The V end lost 3 bases, the J end lost 2 bases, and 12 bases lay between the germline ends. The CDR3 nucleotides are TGCAGCGTTGAGGGCTGGCACAACACAGATACGCAGTATTTT. Translation gives CSVEGWHNTDTQYF.

The sample holds many counts of this clonotype. The rearrangement links TRBV7-6 to TRBJ2-1; the match to TRBD2 covers 12 bases. The V gene end was trimmed by 2 bases and the J gene end by 10 bases; junction bases not matched to a gene: 9. The CDR3 spans 16 residues. Germline-derived CDR1 and CDR2 are SGHVS and FNYEAQ. The CDR3 DNA sequence: TGTGCCAGCAGCTTACAAAGACTAGCGGGAGTTGAGGAGCAGTTCTTC. Protein sequence: CASSLQRLAGVEEQFF.